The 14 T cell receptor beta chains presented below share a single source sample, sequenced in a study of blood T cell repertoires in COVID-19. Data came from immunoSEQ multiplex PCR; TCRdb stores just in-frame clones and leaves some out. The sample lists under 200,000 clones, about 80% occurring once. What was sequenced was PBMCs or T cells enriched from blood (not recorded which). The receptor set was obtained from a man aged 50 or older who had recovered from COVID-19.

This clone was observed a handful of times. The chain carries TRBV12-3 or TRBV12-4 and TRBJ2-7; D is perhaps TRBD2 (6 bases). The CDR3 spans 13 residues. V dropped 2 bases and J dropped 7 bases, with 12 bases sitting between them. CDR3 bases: TGTGCCAGCAGTTTAAGGAGGGTTGGGGAGCAGTACTTC. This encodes CASSLRRVGEQYF.

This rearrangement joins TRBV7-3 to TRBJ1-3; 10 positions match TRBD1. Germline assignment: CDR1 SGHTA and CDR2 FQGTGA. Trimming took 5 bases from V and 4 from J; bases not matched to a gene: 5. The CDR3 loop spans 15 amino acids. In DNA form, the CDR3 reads TGTGCCAGCAGCCCGACAGGGGGCGGAGGAAACACCATATATTTT. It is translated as CASSPTGGGGNTIYF.

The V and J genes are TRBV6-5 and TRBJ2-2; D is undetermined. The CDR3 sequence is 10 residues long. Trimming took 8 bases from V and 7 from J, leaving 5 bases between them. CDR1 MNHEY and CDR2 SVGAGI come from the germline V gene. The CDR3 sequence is CASGSGELFF. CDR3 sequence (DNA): TGTGCCAGCGGCAGCGGGGAGCTGTTTTTT.

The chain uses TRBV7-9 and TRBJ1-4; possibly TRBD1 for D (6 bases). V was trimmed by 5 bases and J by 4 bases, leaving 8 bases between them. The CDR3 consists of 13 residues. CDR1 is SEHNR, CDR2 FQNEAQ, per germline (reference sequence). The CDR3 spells CASSRDINEKLFF. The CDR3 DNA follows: TGTGCCAGCAGCCGGGACATTAATGAAAAACTGTTTTTT.

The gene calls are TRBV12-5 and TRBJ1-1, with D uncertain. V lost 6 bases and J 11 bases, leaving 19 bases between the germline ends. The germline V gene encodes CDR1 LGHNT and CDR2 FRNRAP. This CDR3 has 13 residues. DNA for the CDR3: TGTGCTAGTGGACCGGTATATGGAGCCGCGGCTTTCTTT. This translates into CASGPVYGAAAFF. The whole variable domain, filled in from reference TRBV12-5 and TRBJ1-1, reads DARVTQTPRHKVTEMGQEVTMRCQPILGHNTVFWYRQTMMQGLELLAYFRNRAPLDDSGMPKDRFSAEMPDATLATLKIQPSEPRDSAVYFCASGPVYGAAAFFGQGTRLTVV.

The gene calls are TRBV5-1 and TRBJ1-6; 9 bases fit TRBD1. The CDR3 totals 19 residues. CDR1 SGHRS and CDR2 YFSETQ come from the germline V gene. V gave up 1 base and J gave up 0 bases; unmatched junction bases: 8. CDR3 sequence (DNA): TGCGCCAGCAGCTTGCTAGGACAGGGGAATAGCTCCTATAATTCACCCCTCCACTTT. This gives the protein CASSLLGQGNSSYNSPLHF.

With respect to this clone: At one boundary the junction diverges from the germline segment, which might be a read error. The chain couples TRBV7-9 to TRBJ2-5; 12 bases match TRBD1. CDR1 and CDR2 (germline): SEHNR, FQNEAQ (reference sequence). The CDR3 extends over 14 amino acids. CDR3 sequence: CATSWGTGGETQYF. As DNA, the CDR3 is TGTGCCACCAGCTGGGGGACAGGGGGCGAGACCCAGTACTTC.

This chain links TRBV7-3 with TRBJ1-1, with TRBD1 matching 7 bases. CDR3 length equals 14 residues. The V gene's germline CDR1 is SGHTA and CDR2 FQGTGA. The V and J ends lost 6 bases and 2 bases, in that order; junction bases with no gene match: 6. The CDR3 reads CASRPTGANTEAFF. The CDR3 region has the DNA TGTGCCAGCAGACCCACAGGGGCCAACACTGAAGCTTTCTTT.

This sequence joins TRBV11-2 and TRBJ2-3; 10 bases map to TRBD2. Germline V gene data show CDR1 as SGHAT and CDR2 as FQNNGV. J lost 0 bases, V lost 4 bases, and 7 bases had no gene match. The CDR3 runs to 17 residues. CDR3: CASSSGTSAPSTDTQYF. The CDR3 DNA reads TGTGCCAGCAGCTCCGGGACTAGCGCGCCTAGCACAGATACGCAGTATTTT.

CDR3 residues: CASSPGFGLAVYNEQFF. The CDR3 DNA reads as TGTGCCAGCAGCCCGGGATTTGGCCTAGCTGTCTACAATGAGCAGTTCTTC. This chain connects TRBV7-3 to TRBJ2-1, with TRBD2 as a possible D gene (5 bases). V was pared by 5 bases and J by 3 bases, with 20 bases between. Per the germline V gene, CDR1 is SGHTA and CDR2 is FQGTGA. This CDR3 region has 17 residues.

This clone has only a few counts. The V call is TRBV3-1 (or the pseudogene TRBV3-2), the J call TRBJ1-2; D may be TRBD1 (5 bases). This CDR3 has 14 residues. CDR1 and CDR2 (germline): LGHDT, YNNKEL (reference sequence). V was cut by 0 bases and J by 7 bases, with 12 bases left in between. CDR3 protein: CASSQDLSGGGYTF. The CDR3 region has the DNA TGTGCCAGCAGCCAAGATCTATCGGGGGGTGGCTACACCTTC.

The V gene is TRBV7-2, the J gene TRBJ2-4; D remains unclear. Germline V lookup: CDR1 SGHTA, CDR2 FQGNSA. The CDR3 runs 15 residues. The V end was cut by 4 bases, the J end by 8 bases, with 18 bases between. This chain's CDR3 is CASSSATTRKDIQYF. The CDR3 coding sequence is TGTGCCAGCAGCTCCGCCACTACCCGCAAGGACATTCAGTACTTC.

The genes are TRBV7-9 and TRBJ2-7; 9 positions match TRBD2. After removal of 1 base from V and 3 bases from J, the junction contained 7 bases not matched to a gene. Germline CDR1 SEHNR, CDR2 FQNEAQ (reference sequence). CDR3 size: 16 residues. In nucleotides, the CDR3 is TGTGCCAGCAGCTTAGTCAGCGGGGGGTTCCTCTACGAGCAGTACTTC. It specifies CASSLVSGGFLYEQYF.

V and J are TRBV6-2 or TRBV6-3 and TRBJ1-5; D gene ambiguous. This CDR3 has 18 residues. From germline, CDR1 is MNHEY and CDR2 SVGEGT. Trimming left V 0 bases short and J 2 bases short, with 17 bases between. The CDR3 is CASSYSTPEERGNQPQHF. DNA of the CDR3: TGTGCCAGCAGTTACTCGACACCGGAGGAGAGAGGCAATCAGCCCCAGCATTTT.